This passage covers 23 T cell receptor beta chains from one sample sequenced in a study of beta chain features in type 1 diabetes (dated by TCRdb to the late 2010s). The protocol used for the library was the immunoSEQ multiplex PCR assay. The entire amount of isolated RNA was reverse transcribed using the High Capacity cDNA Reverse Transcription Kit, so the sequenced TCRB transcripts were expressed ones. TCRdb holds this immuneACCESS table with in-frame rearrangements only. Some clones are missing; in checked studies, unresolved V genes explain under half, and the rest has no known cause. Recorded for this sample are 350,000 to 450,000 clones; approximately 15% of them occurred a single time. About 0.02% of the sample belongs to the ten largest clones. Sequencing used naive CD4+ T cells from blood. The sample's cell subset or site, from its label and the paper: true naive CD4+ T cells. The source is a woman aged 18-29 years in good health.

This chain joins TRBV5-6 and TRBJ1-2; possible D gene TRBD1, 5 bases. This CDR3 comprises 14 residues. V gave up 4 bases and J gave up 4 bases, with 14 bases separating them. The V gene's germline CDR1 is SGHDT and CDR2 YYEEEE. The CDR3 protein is CASSTGLGPYGYTF. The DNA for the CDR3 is TGTGCCAGCAGCACCGGTTTGGGGCCCTATGGCTACACCTTC.

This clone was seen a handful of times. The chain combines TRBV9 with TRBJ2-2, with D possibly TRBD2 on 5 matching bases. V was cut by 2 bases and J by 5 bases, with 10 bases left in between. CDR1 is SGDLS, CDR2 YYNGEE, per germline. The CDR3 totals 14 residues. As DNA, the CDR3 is TGTGCCAGCAGCGTCCTCGGGGTTACCGGGGAGCTGTTTTTT. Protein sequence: CASSVLGVTGELFF.

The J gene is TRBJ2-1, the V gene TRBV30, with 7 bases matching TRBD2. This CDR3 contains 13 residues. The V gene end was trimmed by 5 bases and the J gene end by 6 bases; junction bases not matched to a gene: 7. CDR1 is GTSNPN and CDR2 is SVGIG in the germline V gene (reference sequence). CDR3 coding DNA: TGTGCCTGGGGGCGGGAGCTTCGCAATGAGCAGTTCTTC. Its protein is CAWGRELRNEQFF.

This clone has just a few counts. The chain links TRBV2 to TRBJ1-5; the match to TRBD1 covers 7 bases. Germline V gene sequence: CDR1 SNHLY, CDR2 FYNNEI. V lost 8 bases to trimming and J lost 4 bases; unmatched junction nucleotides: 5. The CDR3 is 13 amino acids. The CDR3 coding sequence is TGTGCCAGCGAGGACAGGCTGAATCAGCCCCAGCATTTT. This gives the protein CASEDRLNQPQHF.

CDR3 DNA: TGTGCCTGGAGTGTATCAACATATGGCTACACCTTC. Translated, it gives CAWSVSTYGYTF. The rearrangement uses TRBV30 and TRBJ1-2; D ambiguous. The germline V gene has CDR1 GTSNPN and CDR2 SVGIG (reference sequence). The length of the CDR3 is 12 residues. V was clipped by 0 bases and J by 5 bases, with 7 bases between them.

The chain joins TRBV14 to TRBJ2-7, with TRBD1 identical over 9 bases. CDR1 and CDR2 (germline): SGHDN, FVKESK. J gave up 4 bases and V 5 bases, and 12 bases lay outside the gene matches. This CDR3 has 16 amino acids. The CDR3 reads CASSEWLGQGRYEQYF. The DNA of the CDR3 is TGTGCCAGCAGCGAATGGCTGGGACAGGGTCGGTACGAGCAGTACTTC.

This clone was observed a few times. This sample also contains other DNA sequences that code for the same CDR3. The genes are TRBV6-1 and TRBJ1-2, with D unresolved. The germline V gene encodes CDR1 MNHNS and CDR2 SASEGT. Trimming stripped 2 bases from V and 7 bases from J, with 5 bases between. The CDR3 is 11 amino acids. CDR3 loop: CASSERGGYTF. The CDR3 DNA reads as TGTGCCAGCAGTGAAAGAGGTGGCTACACCTTC.

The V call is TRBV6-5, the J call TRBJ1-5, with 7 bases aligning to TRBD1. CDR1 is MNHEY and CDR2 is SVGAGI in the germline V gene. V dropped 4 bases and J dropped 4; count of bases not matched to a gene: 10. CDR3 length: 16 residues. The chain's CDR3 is CASSSGDRLFNQPQHF. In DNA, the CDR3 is TGTGCCAGCAGTTCCGGGGACAGACTGTTTAATCAGCCCCAGCATTTT.

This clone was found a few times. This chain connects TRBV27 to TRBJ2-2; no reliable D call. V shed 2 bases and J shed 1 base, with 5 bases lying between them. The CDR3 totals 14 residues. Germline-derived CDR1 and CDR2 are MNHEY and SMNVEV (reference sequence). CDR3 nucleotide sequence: TGTGCCAGCAGTTTAATCAAGAACACCGGGGAGCTGTTTTTT. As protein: CASSLIKNTGELFF.

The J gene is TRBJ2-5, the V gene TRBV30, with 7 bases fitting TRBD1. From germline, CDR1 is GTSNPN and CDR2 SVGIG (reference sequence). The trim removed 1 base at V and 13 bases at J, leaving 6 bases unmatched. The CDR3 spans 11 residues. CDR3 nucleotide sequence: TGTGCCTGGAGTGGCTCAGGGGGACGGTACTTC. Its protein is CAWSGSGGRYF. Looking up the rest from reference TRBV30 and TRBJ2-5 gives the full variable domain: SQTIHQWPATLVQPVGSPLSLECTVEGTSNPNLYWYRQAAGRGLQLLFYSVGIGQISSEVPQNLSASRPQDRQFILSSKKLLLSDSGFYLCAWSGSGGRYFGPGTRLLVL.

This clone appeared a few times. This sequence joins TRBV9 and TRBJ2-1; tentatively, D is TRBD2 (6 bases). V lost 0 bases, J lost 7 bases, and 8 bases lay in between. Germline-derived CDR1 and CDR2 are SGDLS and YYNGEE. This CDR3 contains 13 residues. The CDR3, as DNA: TGTGCCAGCAGCGTAGGCGGGGAAAATGAGCAGTTCTTC. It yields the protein CASSVGGENEQFF.

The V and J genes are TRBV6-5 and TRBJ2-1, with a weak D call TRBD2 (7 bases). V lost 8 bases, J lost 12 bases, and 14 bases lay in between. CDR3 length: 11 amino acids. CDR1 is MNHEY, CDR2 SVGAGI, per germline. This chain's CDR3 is CASRGGGVQFF. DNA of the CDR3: TGTGCCAGCCGAGGGGGAGGGGTGCAGTTCTTC.

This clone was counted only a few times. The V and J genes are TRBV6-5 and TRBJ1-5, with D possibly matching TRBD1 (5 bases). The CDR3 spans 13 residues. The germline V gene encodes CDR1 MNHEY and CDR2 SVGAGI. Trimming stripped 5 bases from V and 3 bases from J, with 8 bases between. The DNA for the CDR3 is TGTGCCAGCAGTAGGGGTAACAATCAGCCCCAGCATTTT. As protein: CASSRGNNQPQHF.

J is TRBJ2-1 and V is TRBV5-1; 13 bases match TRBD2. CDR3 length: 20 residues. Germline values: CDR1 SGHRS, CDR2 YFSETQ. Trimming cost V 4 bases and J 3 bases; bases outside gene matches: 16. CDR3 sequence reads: CASSGTGTSGITQGYNEQFF. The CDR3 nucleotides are TGCGCCAGCAGCGGCACCGGGACTAGCGGGATTACCCAGGGCTACAATGAGCAGTTCTTC.

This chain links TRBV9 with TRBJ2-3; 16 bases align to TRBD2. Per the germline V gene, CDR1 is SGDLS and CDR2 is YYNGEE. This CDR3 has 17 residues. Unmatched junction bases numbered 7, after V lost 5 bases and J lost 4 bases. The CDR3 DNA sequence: TGTGCCAGCAGGGGACTAGCGGGAGGGGAACGGGCAGATACGCAGTATTTT. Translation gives CASRGLAGGERADTQYF.

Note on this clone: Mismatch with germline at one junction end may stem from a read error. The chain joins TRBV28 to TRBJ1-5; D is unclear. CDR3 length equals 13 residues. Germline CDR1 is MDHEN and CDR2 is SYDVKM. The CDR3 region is CASRKTSYQAQHF. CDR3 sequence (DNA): TGTGCCAGCAGAAAAACTAGCTATCAGGCCCAGCATTTT.

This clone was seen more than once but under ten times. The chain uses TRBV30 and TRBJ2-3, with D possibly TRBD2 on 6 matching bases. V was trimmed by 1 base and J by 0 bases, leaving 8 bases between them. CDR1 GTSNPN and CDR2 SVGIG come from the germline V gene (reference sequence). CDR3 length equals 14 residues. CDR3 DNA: TGTGCCTGGAGTGAGCTAGCGAGCACAGATACGCAGTATTTT. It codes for CAWSELASTDTQYF. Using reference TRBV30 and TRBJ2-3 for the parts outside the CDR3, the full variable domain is SQTIHQWPATLVQPVGSPLSLECTVEGTSNPNLYWYRQAAGRGLQLLFYSVGIGQISSEVPQNLSASRPQDRQFILSSKKLLLSDSGFYLCAWSELASTDTQYFGPGTRLTVL.

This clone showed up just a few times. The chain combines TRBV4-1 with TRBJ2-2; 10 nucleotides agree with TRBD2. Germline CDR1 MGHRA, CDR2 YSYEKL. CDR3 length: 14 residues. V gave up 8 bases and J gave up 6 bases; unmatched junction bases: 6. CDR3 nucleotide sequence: TGCGCCAGCGCCCTAGCGGGAGTGGCCGGGGAGCTGTTTTTT. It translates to CASALAGVAGELFF.

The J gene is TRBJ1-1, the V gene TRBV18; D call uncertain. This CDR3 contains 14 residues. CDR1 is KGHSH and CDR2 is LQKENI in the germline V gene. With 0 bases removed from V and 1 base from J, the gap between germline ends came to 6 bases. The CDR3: CASSPPHGNTEAFF. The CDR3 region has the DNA TGTGCCAGCTCACCACCTCACGGGAACACTGAAGCTTTCTTT.

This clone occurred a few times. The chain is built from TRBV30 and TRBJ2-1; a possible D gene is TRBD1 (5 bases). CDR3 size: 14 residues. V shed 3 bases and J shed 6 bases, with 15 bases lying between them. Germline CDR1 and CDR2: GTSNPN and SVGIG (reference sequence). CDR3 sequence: CAWSLYRPRNEQFF. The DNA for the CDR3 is TGTGCCTGGAGCCTCTACAGGCCTCGCAATGAGCAGTTCTTC.

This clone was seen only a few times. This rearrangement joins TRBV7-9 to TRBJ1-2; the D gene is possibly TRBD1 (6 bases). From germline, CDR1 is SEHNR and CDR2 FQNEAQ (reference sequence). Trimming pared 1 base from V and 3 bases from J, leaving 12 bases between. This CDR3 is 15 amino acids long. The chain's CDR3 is CASSLVLGADYGYTF. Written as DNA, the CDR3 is TGTGCCAGCAGCTTAGTTCTGGGGGCGGACTATGGCTACACCTTC.

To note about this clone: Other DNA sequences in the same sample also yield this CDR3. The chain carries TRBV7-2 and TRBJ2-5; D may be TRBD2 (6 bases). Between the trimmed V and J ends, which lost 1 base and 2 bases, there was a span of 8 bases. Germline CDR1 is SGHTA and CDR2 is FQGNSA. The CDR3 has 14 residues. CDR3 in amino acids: CASSLGGLQETQYF. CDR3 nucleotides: TGTGCCAGCAGCTTAGGGGGACTGCAAGAGACCCAGTACTTC.

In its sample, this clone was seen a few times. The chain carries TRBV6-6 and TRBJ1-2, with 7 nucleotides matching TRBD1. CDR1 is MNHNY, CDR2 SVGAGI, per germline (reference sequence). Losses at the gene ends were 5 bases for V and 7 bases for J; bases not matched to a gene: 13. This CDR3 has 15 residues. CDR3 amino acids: CASSPQQGLNSGYTF. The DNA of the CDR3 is TGTGCCAGCAGTCCGCAACAGGGGTTAAATAGTGGCTACACCTTC.